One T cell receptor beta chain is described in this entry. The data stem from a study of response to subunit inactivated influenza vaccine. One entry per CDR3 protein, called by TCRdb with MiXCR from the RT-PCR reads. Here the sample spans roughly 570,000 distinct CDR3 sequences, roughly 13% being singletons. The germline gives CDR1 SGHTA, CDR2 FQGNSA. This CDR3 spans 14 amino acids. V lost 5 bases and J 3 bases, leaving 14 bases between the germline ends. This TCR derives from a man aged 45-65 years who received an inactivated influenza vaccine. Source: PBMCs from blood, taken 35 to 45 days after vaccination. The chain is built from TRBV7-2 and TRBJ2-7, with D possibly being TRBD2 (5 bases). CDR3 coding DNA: TGTGCCAGCAGCCGGACCGGGATTATCTACGAGCAGTACTTC. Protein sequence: CASSRTGIIYEQYF.